Listed below are T cell receptor beta chains from one sample, sequenced in a study of cytomegalovirus exposure and HLA in healthy donors. Profiling relied on immunoSEQ multiplex PCR, and the TCRdb table lists in-frame clones only, not all of them. The profile shows 90,000 to 150,000 clones, 81% of them singletons. Input material: PBMCs. These receptors all come from a middle-aged man in good health and CMV-seronegative. CDR3s include the opening cysteine and the closing phenylalanine or tryptophan. The D gene is left open where the match is weak. Clone size is not always given. Where it is, it says once, few, many or a class for expanded clones.

j_call clone_size v_call d_call cdr3_aa cdr3_nt
TRBJ2-7 - TRBV19 TRBD2 CATLQPTSHEQYF TGTGCCACCCTCCAACCGACTAGCCACGAGCAGTACTTC
TRBJ2-2 - TRBV6-1 - CASSEAPRAGAGELFF TGTGCCAGCAGTGAAGCTCCCCGGGCAGGGGCCGGGGAGCTGTTTTTT
TRBJ2-1 - TRBV11-1 - CASTVGTGDMNEQFF TGTGCCAGCACCGTCGGGACGGGAGATATGAATGAGCAGTTCTTC
TRBJ2-2 - TRBV10-3 - CAISEGRTGELFF TGTGCCATCAGTGAGGGGAGGACCGGGGAGCTGTTTTTT
TRBJ2-7 - TRBV27 - CASSLAPASDRSSGEQYF TGTGCCAGCAGTTTAGCCCCAGCCTCGGACAGATCCTCGGGAGAGCAGTACTTC
TRBJ2-1 - TRBV5-8 - CAGSLGRDSYNEQFF TGTGCCGGCAGCTTGGGGCGGGACTCCTACAATGAGCAGTTCTTC
TRBJ1-1 - TRBV11-1 - CASSAQGQVNTEAFF TGTGCCAGCAGCGCCCAGGGTCAAGTGAACACTGAAGCTTTCTTT
TRBJ2-5 once TRBV5-1 TRBD2 CASSLNLAGRAAETQYF TGCGCCAGCAGCTTGAACCTAGCGGGGCGGGCCGCAGAGACCCAGTACTTC
TRBJ2-1 - TRBV28 TRBD1 CASSSGTGNYNEQFF TGTGCCAGCAGTTCCGGGACAGGGAACTACAATGAGCAGTTCTTC
TRBJ1-1 - TRBV19 TRBD1 CASSQGARTEAFF TGTGCCAGTAGTCAGGGGGCGCGGACTGAAGCTTTCTTT
TRBJ1-2 - TRBV6-5 - CASVVSGNMDGYTF TGTGCCAGCGTAGTATCCGGGAATATGGATGGCTACACCTTC
TRBJ1-6 - TRBV25-1 TRBD1 CASSDDRVNSPLHF TGTGCCAGCAGTGACGACAGGGTTAATTCACCCCTCCACTTT
TRBJ1-6 - TRBV27 TRBD1 CASSKQGAGGNSPLHF TGTGCCAGCAGTAAACAGGGGGCTGGTGGGAATTCACCCCTCCACTTT
TRBJ1-1 - TRBV18 - CASSLNRVFAEAFF TGTGCCAGCTCACTTAACAGGGTCTTTGCTGAAGCTTTCTTT
TRBJ1-4 - TRBV7-9 - CASSLVGATNEKLFF TGTGCCAGCAGCTTAGTCGGGGCAACTAATGAAAAACTGTTTTTT
TRBJ2-1 - TRBV5-1 TRBD1 CASSFQGVSYNEQFF TGCGCCAGCAGCTTCCAGGGGGTGTCCTACAATGAGCAGTTCTTC
TRBJ2-3 - TRBV29-1 - CSVEAPHASTDTQYF TGCAGCGTTGAAGCCCCACACGCTAGCACAGATACGCAGTATTTT
TRBJ1-4 once TRBV7-9 TRBD1 CASSLGTGLEKLFF TGTGCCAGCAGCTTAGGGACAGGGCTTGAAAAACTGTTTTTT
TRBJ2-1 few TRBV30 TRBD2 CAWSIIRGRAINEQFF TGTGCCTGGAGTATAATCCGCGGGAGGGCCATCAATGAGCAGTTCTTC
TRBJ2-1 - TRBV6-5 - CASSYSRGGSYNEQFF TGTGCCAGCAGTTACTCGAGAGGGGGATCCTACAATGAGCAGTTCTTC
TRBJ2-1 - TRBV18 - CASSLPGLGGDEQFF TGTGCCAGCTCACTCCCGGGACTAGGGGGCGATGAGCAGTTCTTC
TRBJ2-2 - TRBV29-1 TRBD2 CSVAGLAGGLNTGELFF TGCAGCGTTGCGGGACTAGCGGGGGGCTTAAACACCGGGGAGCTGTTTTTT
TRBJ2-1 - TRBV7-3 TRBD2 CASSWTSGNEQFF TGTGCCAGCAGCTGGACTAGCGGGAATGAGCAGTTCTTC
TRBJ2-2 - TRBV19 TRBD1 CASGETGQGRAGELFF TGTGCCAGTGGCGAAACGGGACAGGGTCGGGCCGGGGAGCTGTTTTTT
TRBJ2-2 - TRBV7-3 - CASSSPRGGGPGELFF TGTGCCAGCAGCTCCCCTCGGGGAGGGGGGCCCGGGGAGCTGTTTTTT
TRBJ2-6 - TRBV4-3 - CASSQDLTSGANGLTF TGCGCCAGCAGCCAAGATCTTACATCTGGGGCCAACGGCCTGACTTTC